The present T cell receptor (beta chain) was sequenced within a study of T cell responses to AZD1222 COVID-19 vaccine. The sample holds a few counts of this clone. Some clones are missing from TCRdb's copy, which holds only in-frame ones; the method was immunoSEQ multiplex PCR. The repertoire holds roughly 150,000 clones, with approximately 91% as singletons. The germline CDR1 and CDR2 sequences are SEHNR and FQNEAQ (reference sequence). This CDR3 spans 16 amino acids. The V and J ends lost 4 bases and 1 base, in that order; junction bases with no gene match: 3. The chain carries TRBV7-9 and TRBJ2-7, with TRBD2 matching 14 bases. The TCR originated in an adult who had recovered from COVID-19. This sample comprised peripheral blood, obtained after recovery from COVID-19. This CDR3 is CASSYWTSGRSYEQYF. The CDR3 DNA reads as TGTGCCAGCAGCTACTGGACTAGCGGGAGGTCCTACGAGCAGTACTTC.